The 14 T cell receptor beta chains presented below share a single source sample, sequenced in a study of blood T cells in healthy people across ages. Alongside a J-beta primer mix, a sample-barcoded 5' primer served in a second PCR lasting about 7 to 11 cycles. TCRdb analysed the 5' RACE reads with MiXCR anew, one entry per CDR3 protein. The table has almost 550,000 distinct CDR3 sequences, about 24% seen once. These same records also appear under a second study, on T cells of mothers and their children.

The material sequenced was blood. Receptor source: a boy younger than 18 in good health.

Points on this clonotype: A much larger clone is a single base away; this may be a read error. The rearrangement links TRBV6-2 or TRBV6-3 to TRBJ2-3; 10 bases fit TRBD2. The V gene's germline CDR1 is MNHEY and CDR2 SVGEGT. This CDR3 region has 14 residues. The CDR3 coding sequence is TGTGCCAGCAGTTTTGGGACTAGCGCAGATACGCGGTATTTT. This encodes CASSFGTSADTRYF.

The genes are TRBV4-1 and TRBJ1-4, with TRBD1 identical over 8 bases. V shed 0 bases, J shed 8 bases, and the junction held 8 bases outside the gene matches. The CDR3 covers 16 residues. Germline V lookup: CDR1 MGHRA, CDR2 YSYEKL. Here the CDR3 DNA reads TGCGCCAGCAGCCAAGATCTGAGGACAGGGCTAGAAAAACTGTTTTTT. Translating it yields CASSQDLRTGLEKLFF.

The CDR3 protein is CASSLGLAGGLTGELFF. Here the CDR3 DNA reads TGTGCCAGCAGCTTAGGACTAGCGGGAGGATTGACCGGGGAGCTGTTTTTT. The genes are TRBV7-9 and TRBJ2-2; TRBD2 matches 13 bases. Trimming took 1 base from V and 5 from J; bases not matched to a gene: 4. The CDR3 extends over 17 amino acids. The germline V gene encodes CDR1 SEHNR and CDR2 FQNEAQ (reference sequence).

The chain links TRBV20-1 to TRBJ2-3, with D tentatively TRBD1 or TRBD2 (5 bases each). The V end lost 5 bases, the J end lost 2 bases, and 17 bases lay between the germline ends. The V gene's germline CDR1 is DFQATT and CDR2 SNEGSKA (reference sequence). The CDR3 totals 15 residues. CDR3 amino acids: CSAQPGTTSTDTQYF. Written as DNA, the CDR3 is TGCAGTGCTCAGCCCGGGACCACATCCACAGATACGCAGTATTTT.

This clonotype was seen ten or more times. The gene calls are TRBV10-3 and TRBJ1-2, with a possible D match to TRBD1 (5 bases). The CDR3 is made up of 10 amino acids. Germline CDR1 reads ENHRY; CDR2 reads SYGVKD. Trimming cost V 10 bases and J 6 bases, with 9 bases left between them. CDR3 in DNA: TGTGCCACGGGGCAAGATGGCTACACCTTC. Residues: CATGQDGYTF.

This rearrangement joins TRBV20-1 to TRBJ2-5; 10 nucleotides line up with TRBD2. The better agreement between TRBJ2-1 and the DNA end casts doubt on the J call. Germline V gene sequence: CDR1 DFQATT, CDR2 SNEGSKA (reference sequence). The CDR3 extends over 16 amino acids. The CDR3 DNA reads as TGCAGTGCTATTGAGCGGGGGGGACGCTCCTACAATGAGCAGTTCTTC. This gives the protein CSAIERGGRSYNEQFF.

This clonotype was seen more than once but under ten times. This sequence joins TRBV5-6 and TRBJ1-5; a possible D gene is TRBD1 (5 bases). Trimming took off 0 bases at V and 4 bases at J, with 20 bases between the two ends. The CDR3 length is 18 residues. Germline V CDR1 and CDR2: SGHDT, YYEEEE. CDR3 sequence (DNA): TGTGCCAGCAGCTTGGCTCATGGGGCCAGGGCGGGGAATCAGCCCCAGCATTTT. Amino acids: CASSLAHGARAGNQPQHF.

This clonotype was picked up a small number of times. The rearrangement links TRBV7-9 to TRBJ1-1, with TRBD1 matching over 7 bases. The CDR3 is made up of 12 amino acids. Looked up from germline, CDR1 is SEHNR and CDR2 is FQNEAQ (reference sequence). After removal of 6 bases from V and 5 bases from J, the junction contained 3 bases not matched to a gene. DNA of the CDR3: TGTGCCAGCAGAACAGGGGTTACTGAAGCTTTCTTT. Its translation: CASRTGVTEAFF.

This clonotype was seen only a few times. The CDR3 reads CSVVRPPGPSGYGYTF. DNA of the CDR3: TGCAGCGTTGTAAGACCCCCAGGGCCTTCGGGGTATGGCTACACCTTC. The V and J genes are TRBV29-1 and TRBJ1-2; D perhaps matches TRBD1 (5 bases). This CDR3 comprises 16 residues. Germline lookup yields CDR1 SQVTM and CDR2 ANQGSEA. V was cut by 4 bases and J by 5 bases, with 23 bases left in between.

Notes on this clonotype: At one boundary the junction diverges from the germline segment, which might be a read error. The chain couples TRBV10-3 to TRBJ2-7; maybe TRBD2 (5 bases). Germline V gives CDR1 ENHRY, CDR2 SYGVKD. The CDR3 spans 13 residues. The DNA of the CDR3 is TGTGTCATCAGAAGGACTCATATGTACGAGCAGTACTTC. It codes for CVIRRTHMYEQYF.

The chain uses TRBV9 and TRBJ2-1; D gene uncertain. Trimming took 0 bases from V and 4 from J, leaving 14 bases between them. The CDR3 is 16 residues long. The germline CDR1 and CDR2 sequences are SGDLS and YYNGEE. The CDR3 sequence: CASSVGPRGQYNEQFF. As DNA, the CDR3 is TGTGCCAGCAGCGTAGGTCCCCGTGGTCAGTACAATGAGCAGTTCTTC.

The chain joins TRBV6-1 to TRBJ2-2; D is perhaps TRBD1 (5 bases). V shed 2 bases and J shed 5 bases, with 12 bases lying between them. This CDR3 spans 15 amino acids. In germline, CDR1 is MNHNS, CDR2 SASEGT. DNA of the CDR3: TGTGCCAGCAGTGAACCCCCGCAGGGAACCGGGGAGCTGTTTTTT. It codes for CASSEPPQGTGELFF.

This clonotype was seen a few times. This CDR3 is CSARQGQGGSYEQYF. CDR3 nucleotides: TGCAGTGCTAGGCAGGGACAGGGGGGCTCCTACGAGCAGTACTTC. The chain employs TRBV20-1 and TRBJ2-7; 11 bases are shared with TRBD1. Trimming took 3 bases from V and 0 from J; bases not matched to a gene: 4. The CDR3 is 15 residues long. The V gene's germline CDR1 is DFQATT and CDR2 SNEGSKA (reference sequence).

This clonotype has a single count. In DNA form, the CDR3 reads TGCAGCGTTTCCGGCGTGGACATTCAGTACTTC. Its protein product is CSVSGVDIQYF. The rearrangement uses TRBV29-1 and TRBJ2-4; no reliable D call. V lost 5 bases and J 8 bases, leaving 10 bases between the germline ends. The CDR3 runs to 11 residues. Germline V gene lookup returns CDR1 SQVTM and CDR2 ANQGSEA.